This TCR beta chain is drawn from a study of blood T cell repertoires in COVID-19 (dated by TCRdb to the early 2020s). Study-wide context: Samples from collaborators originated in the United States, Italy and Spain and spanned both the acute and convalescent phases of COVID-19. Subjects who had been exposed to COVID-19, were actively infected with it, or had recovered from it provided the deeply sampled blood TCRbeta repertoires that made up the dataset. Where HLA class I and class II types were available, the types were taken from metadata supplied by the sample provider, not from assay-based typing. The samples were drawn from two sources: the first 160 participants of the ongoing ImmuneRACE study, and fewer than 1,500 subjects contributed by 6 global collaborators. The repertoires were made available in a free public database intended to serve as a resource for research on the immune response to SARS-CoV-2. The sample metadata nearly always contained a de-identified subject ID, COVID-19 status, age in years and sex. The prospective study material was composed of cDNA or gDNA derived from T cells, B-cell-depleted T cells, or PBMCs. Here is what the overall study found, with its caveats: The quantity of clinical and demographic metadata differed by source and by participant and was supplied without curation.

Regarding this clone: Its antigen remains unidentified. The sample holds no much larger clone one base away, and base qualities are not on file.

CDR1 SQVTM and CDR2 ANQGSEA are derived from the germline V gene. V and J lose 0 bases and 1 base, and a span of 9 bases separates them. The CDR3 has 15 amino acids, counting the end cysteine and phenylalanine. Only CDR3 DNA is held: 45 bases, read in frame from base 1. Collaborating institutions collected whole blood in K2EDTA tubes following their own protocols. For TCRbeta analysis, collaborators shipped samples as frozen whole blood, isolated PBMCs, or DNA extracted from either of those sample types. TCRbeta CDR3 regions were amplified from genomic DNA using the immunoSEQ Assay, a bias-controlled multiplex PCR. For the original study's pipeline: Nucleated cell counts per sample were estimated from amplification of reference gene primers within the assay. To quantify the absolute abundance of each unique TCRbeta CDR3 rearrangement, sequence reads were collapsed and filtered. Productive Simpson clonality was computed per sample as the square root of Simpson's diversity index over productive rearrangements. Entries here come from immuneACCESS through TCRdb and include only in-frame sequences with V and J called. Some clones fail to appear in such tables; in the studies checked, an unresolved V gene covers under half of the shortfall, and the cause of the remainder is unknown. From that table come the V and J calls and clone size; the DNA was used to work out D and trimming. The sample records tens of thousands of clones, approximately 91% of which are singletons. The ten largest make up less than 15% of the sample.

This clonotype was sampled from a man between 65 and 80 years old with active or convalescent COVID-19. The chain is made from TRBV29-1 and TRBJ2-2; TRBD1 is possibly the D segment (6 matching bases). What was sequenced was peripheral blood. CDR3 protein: CSVEDRGWNTGELFF. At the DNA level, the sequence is TGCAGCGTTGAAGATAGGGGGTGGAACACCGGGGAGCTGTTTTTT.